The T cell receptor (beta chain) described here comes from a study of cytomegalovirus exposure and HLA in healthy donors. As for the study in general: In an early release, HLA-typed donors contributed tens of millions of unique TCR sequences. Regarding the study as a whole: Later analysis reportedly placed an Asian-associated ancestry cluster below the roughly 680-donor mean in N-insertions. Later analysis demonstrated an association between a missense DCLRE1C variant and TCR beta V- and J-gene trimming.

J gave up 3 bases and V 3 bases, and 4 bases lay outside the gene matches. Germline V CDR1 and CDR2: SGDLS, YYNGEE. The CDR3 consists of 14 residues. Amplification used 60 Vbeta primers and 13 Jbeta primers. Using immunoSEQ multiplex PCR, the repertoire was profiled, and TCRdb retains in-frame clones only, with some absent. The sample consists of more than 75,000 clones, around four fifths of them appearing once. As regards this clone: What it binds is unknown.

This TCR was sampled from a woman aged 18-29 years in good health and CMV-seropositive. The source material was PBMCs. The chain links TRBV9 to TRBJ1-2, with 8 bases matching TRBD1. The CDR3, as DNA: TGTGCCAGCAGCGCGTCGACAGGGGACTATGGCTACACCTTC. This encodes CASSASTGDYGYTF.